This T cell receptor beta chain is from a study of blood T cell repertoires in COVID-19. About the research overall: T cells, B-cell-depleted T cells, or PBMCs supplied cDNA or gDNA.

The CDR3 is made up of 14 amino acids. Germline CDR1 and CDR2: ENHRY and SYGVKD. Between the trimmed V and J ends, which lost 6 bases and 5 bases, there was a span of 11 bases. Libraries were prepared by immunoSEQ multiplex PCR; TCRdb keeps only in-frame clonotypes and omits some of them. Among around 130,000 clones listed, approximately 85% were seen once. The sample consisted of peripheral blood. The source of this sequence is a human donor in a cohort sampled during active COVID-19. V and J are TRBV10-3 and TRBJ1-6; D is ambiguous. The CDR3 loop reads CAISRENNNSPLHF. DNA for the CDR3: TGTGCCATCAGCCGGGAAAACAATAATTCACCCCTCCACTTT.